Presented here are 16 T cell receptor beta chains from one specimen sequenced in a study of beta chain features in type 1 diabetes. Since all of the isolated RNA was reverse transcribed, expressed TCRB transcripts were what got sequenced. Sequenced by immunoSEQ multiplex PCR; TCRdb stores in-frame clones only, minus some. The sample has about 900,000 clones; around a sixth are singletons. Sequenced material: naive CD4+ T cells from blood. Receptors originate from a woman between 18 and 29 years old in good health.

The rearrangement links TRBV15 to TRBJ1-5, with 11 bases matching TRBD1. V dropped 1 base and J dropped 5; count of bases not matched to a gene: 7. CDR3 length: 17 amino acids. CDR1 and CDR2 (germline): LNHNV, YYDKDF (reference sequence). The CDR3: CATSRVLGQGDYQPQHF. The CDR3, as DNA: TGTGCCACCAGCAGAGTTCTGGGACAGGGGGATTATCAGCCCCAGCATTTT.

The rearrangement uses TRBV7-2 and TRBJ1-1, with TRBD1 identical over 10 bases. The CDR3 sequence is 14 residues long. The junction had 8 bases not matched to a gene; V was cut back by 7 bases and J by 6 bases. Germline V gene data show CDR1 as SGHTA and CDR2 as FQGNSA. The CDR3 is CASTEGQGDSEAFF. The CDR3 region has the DNA TGTGCCAGCACAGAAGGACAGGGGGACTCTGAAGCTTTCTTT.

The V and J genes are TRBV7-2 and TRBJ2-1; D remains unclear. Germline CDR1 SGHTA, CDR2 FQGNSA. The CDR3 is made up of 15 amino acids. Trimming removed 1 base at V and 4 bases at J, with 11 bases between. CDR3: CASSLDGPNYNEQFF. The DNA of the CDR3 is TGTGCCAGCAGCTTAGATGGGCCCAATTACAATGAGCAGTTCTTC.

The V and J genes are TRBV7-9 and TRBJ2-5; 7 bases align to TRBD1. Germline CDR1 reads SEHNR; CDR2 reads FQNEAQ (reference sequence). The V segment lost 2 bases and the J segment 3 bases; nucleotides outside the gene matches: 3. The CDR3 is 14 amino acids. The CDR3 region is CASSLTGTEETQYF. The CDR3 nucleotides read TGTGCCAGCAGCTTAACGGGGACAGAAGAGACCCAGTACTTC.

The rearrangement joins TRBV7-2 to TRBJ2-1; 8 nucleotides match TRBD1. The CDR3 consists of 12 residues. Germline V gives CDR1 SGHTA, CDR2 FQGNSA. After removal of 4 bases from V and 15 bases from J, the junction contained 8 bases not matched to a gene. CDR3 sequence (DNA): TGTGCCAGCAGCTCAAGGACAGGGAAAGCGTTCTTC. Amino acid sequence: CASSSRTGKAFF.

This chain uses TRBV7-9 with TRBJ2-1; 7 nucleotides match TRBD2. CDR3 size: 15 residues. The junction had 8 bases not matched to a gene; V was cut back by 5 bases and J by 4 bases. Germline V CDR1 and CDR2: SEHNR, FQNEAQ (reference sequence). The chain's CDR3 is CASSRRAGDYNEQFF. CDR3 DNA: TGTGCCAGCAGCAGGCGGGCGGGAGATTACAATGAGCAGTTCTTC. Full variable domain (remainder filled in from reference TRBV7-9 and TRBJ2-1): DTGVSQNPRHKITKRGQNVTFRCDPISEHNRLYWYRQTLGQGPEFLTYFQNEAQLEKSRLLSDRFSAERPKGSFSTLEIQRTEQGDSAMYLCASSRRAGDYNEQFFGPGTRLTVL.

The chain carries TRBV25-1 and TRBJ2-1, with 7 bases aligning to TRBD1. Germline CDR1 and CDR2: MGHDK and SYGVNS. The CDR3 is 16 amino acids. The V and J ends lost 10 bases and 0 bases, in that order; junction bases with no gene match: 12. The DNA of the CDR3 is TGTGCCATCCTCACAGGGGCCTTTAACTCCTACAATGAGCAGTTCTTC. It codes for CAILTGAFNSYNEQFF.

This clone has a handful of counts. This chain joins TRBV7-2 and TRBJ2-5; weak D call: TRBD2 (5 bases). V shed 5 bases and J shed 9 bases, with 16 bases lying between them. The CDR3 contains 13 residues. The germline V gene encodes CDR1 SGHTA and CDR2 FQGNSA. The CDR3 reads CASSQQSIGAQYF. CDR3 bases: TGTGCCAGCAGCCAGCAGTCAATCGGGGCCCAGTACTTC. Full variable domain (rest looked up from reference TRBV7-2 and TRBJ2-5): GAGVSQSPSNKVTEKGKDVELRCDPISGHTALYWYRQSLGQGLEFLIYFQGNSAPDKSGLPSDRFSAERTGGSVSTLTIQRTQQEDSAVYLCASSQQSIGAQYFGPGTRLLVL.

This clone was seen at least ten times. The J gene is TRBJ2-1, the V gene TRBV2, with D hard to call. CDR1 SNHLY and CDR2 FYNNEI come from the germline V gene. Trimming stripped 8 bases from V and 6 bases from J, with 14 bases between. The CDR3 length is 13 residues. The CDR3 region has the DNA TGTGCCAGCGGGCCGCAGCGCCTCAATGAGCAGTTCTTC. Translating it yields CASGPQRLNEQFF.

This chain joins TRBV5-4 and TRBJ2-2; a possible D gene is TRBD1 (5 bases). The V end lost 2 bases, the J end lost 3 bases, and 8 bases lay between the germline ends. Germline V gene sequence: CDR1 SGHNT, CDR2 YYREEE (reference sequence). The length of the CDR3 is 14 residues. The CDR3 DNA is TGTGCCAGCAGCTTCGACAGCTACACCGGGGAGCTGTTTTTT. Its protein is CASSFDSYTGELFF.

This clone was detected a few times. The V and J genes are TRBV19 and TRBJ2-1; 9 positions agree with TRBD1. V gave up 4 bases and J gave up 8 bases; unmatched junction bases: 6. The CDR3 has 14 amino acids. Germline assignment: CDR1 LNHDA and CDR2 SQIVND (reference sequence). This CDR3 reads CASSRDRVSDEQFF. As DNA, the CDR3 is TGTGCCAGTAGTAGGGACAGGGTTTCGGATGAGCAGTTCTTC.

There are a few counts of this clone. The V gene is TRBV7-9, the J gene TRBJ2-5, with 11 bases matching TRBD2. This CDR3 region has 14 residues. Germline-derived CDR1 and CDR2 are SEHNR and FQNEAQ (reference sequence). V lost 6 bases, J lost 8 bases, and 8 bases stayed unmatched. The CDR3 DNA follows: TGTGCCAGCAGTGTAGCGGGAGGGCCGTATACCCAGTACTTC. This gives the protein CASSVAGGPYTQYF.

This clone was counted a few times. The chain couples TRBV7-3 to TRBJ2-7; D assignment may be TRBD1 or TRBD2 (5 bases each). The CDR3 is 15 residues long. The germline gives CDR1 SGHTA, CDR2 FQGTGA. Trimming took 0 bases from V and 2 from J, leaving 11 bases between them. CDR3 region: CASSLTPGPPYEQYF. The CDR3 DNA follows: TGTGCCAGCAGCTTAACGCCGGGACCGCCCTACGAGCAGTACTTC.

The J gene is TRBJ1-5, the V gene TRBV19; 7 bases line up with TRBD1. The CDR3 loop spans 14 amino acids. Germline loops: CDR1 LNHDA, CDR2 SQIVND (reference sequence). With V trimmed by 5 bases and J by 6 bases, 7 bases remained unmatched. The CDR3: CASSFTGAGQPQHF. The CDR3 nucleotides are TGTGCCAGTAGTTTTACAGGGGCTGGTCAGCCCCAGCATTTT.

V gene TRBV7-8 combines with J gene TRBJ2-7; 8 bases are shared with TRBD2. Per the germline V gene, CDR1 is SGHVS and CDR2 is FQNEAQ. V dropped 5 bases and J dropped 0; count of bases not matched to a gene: 6. This CDR3 comprises 15 residues. CDR3 region: CASSPQSGSSYEQYF. The CDR3 nucleotides read TGTGCCAGCAGCCCACAGAGCGGGAGCTCCTACGAGCAGTACTTC.

The chain uses TRBV5-8 and TRBJ2-2; D may correspond to TRBD1 or TRBD2 (5 bases each). The germline V and J ends were trimmed by 4 bases and 3 bases, with 10 bases remaining between them. The CDR3 is 14 amino acids. Germline V gives CDR1 SGHTS, CDR2 YDEGEE. The CDR3 DNA reads TGTGCCAGCAGCACGGGACCGTACACCGGGGAGCTGTTTTTT. It is translated as CASSTGPYTGELFF.